This record concerns one T cell receptor beta chain sequence. The data are from a study of OX40 agonist ivuxolimab in advanced cancers. The germline CDR1 and CDR2 sequences are MNHEY and SMNVEV (reference sequence). V was pared by 4 bases and J by 0 bases, with 5 bases of the junction left unmatched. The CDR3 is 16 residues long. Measured with immunoSEQ multiplex PCR; TCRdb has only the in-frame clones, and not every one. The sample includes about 45,000 clones, approximately 80% seen only once; the top ten take around 2.6%. The sequencing used CD4+ or CD8+ T cells sorted from blood, collected in a trial of the OX40 agonist ivuxolimab. The chain links TRBV27 to TRBJ2-3; 9 bases fit TRBD1. This receptor was identified in an adult with an advanced solid tumor such as melanoma, head and neck, liver or kidney cancer. In DNA form, the CDR3 reads TGTGCCAGCAGTTCATGGGACAGGGTGAGCACAGATACGCAGTATTTT. As protein: CASSSWDRVSTDTQYF.